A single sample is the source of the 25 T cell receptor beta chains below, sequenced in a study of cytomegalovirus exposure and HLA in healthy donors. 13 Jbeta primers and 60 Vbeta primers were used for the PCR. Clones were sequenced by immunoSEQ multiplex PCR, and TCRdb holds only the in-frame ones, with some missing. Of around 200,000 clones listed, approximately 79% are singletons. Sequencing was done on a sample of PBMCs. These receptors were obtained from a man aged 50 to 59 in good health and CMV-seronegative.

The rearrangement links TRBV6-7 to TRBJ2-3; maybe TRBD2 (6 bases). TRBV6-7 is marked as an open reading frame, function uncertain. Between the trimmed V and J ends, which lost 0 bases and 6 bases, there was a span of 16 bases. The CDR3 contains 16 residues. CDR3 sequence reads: CASSYSGRLDQDTQYF. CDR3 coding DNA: TGTGCCAGCAGTTACTCTGGCAGACTAGACCAGGATACGCAGTATTTT.

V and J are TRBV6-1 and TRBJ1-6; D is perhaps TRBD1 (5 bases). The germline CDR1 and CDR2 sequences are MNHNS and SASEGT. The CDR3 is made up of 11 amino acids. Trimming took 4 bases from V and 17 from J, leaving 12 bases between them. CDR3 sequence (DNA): TGTGCCAGCAGTGTTCTTGACAGTATCCACTTT. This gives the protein CASSVLDSIHF.

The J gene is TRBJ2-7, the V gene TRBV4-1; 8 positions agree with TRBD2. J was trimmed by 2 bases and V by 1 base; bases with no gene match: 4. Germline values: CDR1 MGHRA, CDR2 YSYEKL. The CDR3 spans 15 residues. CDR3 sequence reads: CASSQASGPTYEQYF. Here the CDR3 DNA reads TGCGCCAGCAGCCAAGCTAGCGGGCCAACCTACGAGCAGTACTTC.

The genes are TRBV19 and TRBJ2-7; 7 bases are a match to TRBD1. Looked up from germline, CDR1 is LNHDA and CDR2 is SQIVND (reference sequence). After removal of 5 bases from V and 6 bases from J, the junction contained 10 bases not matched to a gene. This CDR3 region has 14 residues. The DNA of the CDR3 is TGTGCCAGTAGTCCCGGGACAGCTGTTCGCGAGCAGTACTTC. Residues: CASSPGTAVREQYF. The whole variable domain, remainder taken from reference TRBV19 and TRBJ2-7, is DGGITQSPKYLFRKEGQNVTLSCEQNLNHDAMYWYRQDPGQGLRLIYYSQIVNDFQKGDIAEGYSVSREKKESFPLTVTSAQKNPTAFYLCASSPGTAVREQYFGPGTRLTVT.

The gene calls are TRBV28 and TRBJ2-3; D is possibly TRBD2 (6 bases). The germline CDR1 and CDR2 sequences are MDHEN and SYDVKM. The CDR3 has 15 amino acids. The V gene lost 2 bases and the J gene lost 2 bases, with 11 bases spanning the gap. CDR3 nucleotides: TGTGCCAGCAGTTTACCCGGGGGATTCACAGATACGCAGTATTTT. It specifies CASSLPGGFTDTQYF.

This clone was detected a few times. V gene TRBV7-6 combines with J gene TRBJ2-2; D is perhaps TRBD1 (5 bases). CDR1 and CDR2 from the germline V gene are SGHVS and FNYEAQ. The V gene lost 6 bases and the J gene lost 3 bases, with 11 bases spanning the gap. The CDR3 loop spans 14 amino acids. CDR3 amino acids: CASRIQGDTGELFF. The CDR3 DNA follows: TGTGCCAGCAGAATTCAAGGGGACACCGGGGAGCTGTTTTTT.

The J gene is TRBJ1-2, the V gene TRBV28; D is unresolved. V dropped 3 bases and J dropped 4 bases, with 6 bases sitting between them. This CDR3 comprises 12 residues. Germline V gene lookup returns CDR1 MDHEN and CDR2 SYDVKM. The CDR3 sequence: CASSLELYGYTF. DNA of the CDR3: TGTGCCAGCAGTTTGGAGCTCTATGGCTACACCTTC.

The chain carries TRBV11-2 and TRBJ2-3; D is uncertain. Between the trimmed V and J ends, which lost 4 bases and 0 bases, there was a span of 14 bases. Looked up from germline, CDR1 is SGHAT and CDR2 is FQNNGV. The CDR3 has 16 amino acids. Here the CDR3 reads CASSSPLSDSTDTQYF. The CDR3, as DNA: TGTGCCAGCAGCTCCCCCCTGAGTGATAGCACAGATACGCAGTATTTT. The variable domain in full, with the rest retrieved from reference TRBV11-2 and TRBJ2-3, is EAGVAQSPRYKIIEKRQSVAFWCNPISGHATLYWYQQILGQGPKLLIQFQNNGVVDDSQLPKDRFSAERLKGVDSTLKIQPAKLEDSAVYLCASSSPLSDSTDTQYFGPGTRLTVL.

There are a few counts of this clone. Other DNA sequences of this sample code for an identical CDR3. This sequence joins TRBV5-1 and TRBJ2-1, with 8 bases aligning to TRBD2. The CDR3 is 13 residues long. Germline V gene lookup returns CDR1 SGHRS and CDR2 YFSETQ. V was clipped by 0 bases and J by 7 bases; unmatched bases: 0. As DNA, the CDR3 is TGCGCCAGCAGCTTGGGACTAGCGAATGAGCAGTTCTTC. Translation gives CASSLGLANEQFF.

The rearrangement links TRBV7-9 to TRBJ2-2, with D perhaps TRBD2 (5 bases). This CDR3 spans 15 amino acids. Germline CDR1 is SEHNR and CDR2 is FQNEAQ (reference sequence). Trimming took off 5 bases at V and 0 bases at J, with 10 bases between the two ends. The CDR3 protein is CASSPREANTGELFF. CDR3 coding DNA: TGTGCCAGCAGCCCTCGGGAAGCGAACACCGGGGAGCTGTTTTTT.

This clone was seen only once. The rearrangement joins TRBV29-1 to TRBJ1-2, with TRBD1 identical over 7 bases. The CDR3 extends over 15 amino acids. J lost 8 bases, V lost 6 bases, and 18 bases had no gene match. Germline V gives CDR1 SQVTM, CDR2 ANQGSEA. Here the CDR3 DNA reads TGCAGCGTCCGCACGTCGGGGGACAGACAAGGGGGCTACACCTTC. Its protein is CSVRTSGDRQGGYTF.

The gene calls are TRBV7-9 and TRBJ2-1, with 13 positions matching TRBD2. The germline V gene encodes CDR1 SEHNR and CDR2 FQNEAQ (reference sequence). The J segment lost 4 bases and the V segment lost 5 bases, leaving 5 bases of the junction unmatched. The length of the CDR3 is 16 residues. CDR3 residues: CASSTWTSGRYNEQFF. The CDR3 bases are TGTGCCAGCAGCACCTGGACTAGCGGGAGATACAATGAGCAGTTCTTC. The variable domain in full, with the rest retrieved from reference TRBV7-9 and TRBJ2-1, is DTGVSQNPRHKITKRGQNVTFRCDPISEHNRLYWYRQTLGQGPEFLTYFQNEAQLEKSRLLSDRFSAERPKGSFSTLEIQRTEQGDSAMYLCASSTWTSGRYNEQFFGPGTRLTVL.

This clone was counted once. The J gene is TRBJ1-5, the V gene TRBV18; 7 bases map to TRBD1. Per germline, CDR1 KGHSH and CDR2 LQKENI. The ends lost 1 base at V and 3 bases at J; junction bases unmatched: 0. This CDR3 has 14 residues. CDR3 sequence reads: CASSPQGANQPQHF. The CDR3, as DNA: TGTGCCAGCTCACCACAGGGGGCCAATCAGCCCCAGCATTTT.

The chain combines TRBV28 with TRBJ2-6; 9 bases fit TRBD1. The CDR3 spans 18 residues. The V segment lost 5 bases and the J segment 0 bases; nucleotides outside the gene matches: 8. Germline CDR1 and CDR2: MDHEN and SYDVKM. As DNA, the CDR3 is TGTGCCAGCAGTGGAGGACAGGGGCAATACTCTGGGGCCAACGTCCTGACTTTC. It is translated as CASSGGQGQYSGANVLTF.

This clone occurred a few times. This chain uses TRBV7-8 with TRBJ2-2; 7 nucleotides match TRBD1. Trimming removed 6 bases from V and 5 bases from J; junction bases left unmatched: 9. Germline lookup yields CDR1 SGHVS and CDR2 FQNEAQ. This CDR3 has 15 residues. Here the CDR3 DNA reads TGTGCCAGCAGACCCGGGACAGTGGATACCGGGGAGCTGTTTTTT. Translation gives CASRPGTVDTGELFF.

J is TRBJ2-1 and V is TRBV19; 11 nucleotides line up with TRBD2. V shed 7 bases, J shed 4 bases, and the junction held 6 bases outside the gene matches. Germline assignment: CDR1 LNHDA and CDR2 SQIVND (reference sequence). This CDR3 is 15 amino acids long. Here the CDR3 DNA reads TGTGCCAGTACCCTCGGGACTAGCGGTTACAATGAGCAGTTCTTC. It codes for CASTLGTSGYNEQFF.

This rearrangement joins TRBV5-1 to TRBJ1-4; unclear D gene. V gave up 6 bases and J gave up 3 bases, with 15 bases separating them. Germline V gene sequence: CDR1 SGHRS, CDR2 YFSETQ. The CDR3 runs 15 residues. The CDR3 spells CASNGGVAANEKLFF. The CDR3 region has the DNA TGCGCCAGCAACGGCGGTGTTGCAGCTAATGAAAAACTGTTTTTT.

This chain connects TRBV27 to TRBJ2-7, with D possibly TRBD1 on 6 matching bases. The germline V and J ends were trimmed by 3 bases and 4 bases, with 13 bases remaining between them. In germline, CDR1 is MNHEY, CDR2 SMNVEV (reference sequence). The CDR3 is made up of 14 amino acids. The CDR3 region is CASSLAGATYEQYF. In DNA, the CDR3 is TGTGCCAGCAGTTTGGCAGGGGCGACTTACGAGCAGTACTTC.

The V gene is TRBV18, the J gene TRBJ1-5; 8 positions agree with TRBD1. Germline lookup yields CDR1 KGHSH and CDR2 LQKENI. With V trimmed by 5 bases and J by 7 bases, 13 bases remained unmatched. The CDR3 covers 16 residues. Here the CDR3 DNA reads TGTGCCAGCTCATTCCAGCCTCAGGGGGCGTCGCAGCCCCAGCATTTT. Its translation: CASSFQPQGASQPQHF.

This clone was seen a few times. For the CDR3, the DNA is TGTGCCAGCAGCTCTGGGACTGATACCTACAATGAGCAGTTCTTC. Translated: CASSSGTDTYNEQFF. The V call is TRBV5-4, the J call TRBJ2-1; possibly TRBD2 for D (6 bases). Germline V gene data show CDR1 as SGHNT and CDR2 as YYREEE (reference sequence). With 3 bases removed from V and 2 bases from J, the gap between germline ends came to 12 bases. This CDR3 spans 15 amino acids.

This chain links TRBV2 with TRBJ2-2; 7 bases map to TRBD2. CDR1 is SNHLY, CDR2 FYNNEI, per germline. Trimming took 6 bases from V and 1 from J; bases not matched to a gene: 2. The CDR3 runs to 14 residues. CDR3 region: CASRLALNTGELFF. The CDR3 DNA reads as TGTGCCAGCAGACTAGCGCTGAACACCGGGGAGCTGTTTTTT.

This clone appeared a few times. CDR3 loop: CASSLPGLADPNEQFF. CDR3 DNA sequence: TGCGCCAGCAGCTTGCCGGGACTAGCGGACCCGAATGAGCAGTTCTTC. The V call is TRBV5-1, the J call TRBJ2-1; TRBD2 agrees at 11 bases. In germline, CDR1 is SGHRS, CDR2 YFSETQ. J gave up 7 bases and V 1 base, and 7 bases lay outside the gene matches. The CDR3 is 16 amino acids.

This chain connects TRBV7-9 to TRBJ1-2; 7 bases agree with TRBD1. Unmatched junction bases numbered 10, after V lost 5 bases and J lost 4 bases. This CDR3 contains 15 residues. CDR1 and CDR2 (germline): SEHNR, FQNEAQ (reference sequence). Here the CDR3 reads CASSHPGQKFYGYTF. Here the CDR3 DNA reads TGTGCCAGCAGCCATCCGGGACAGAAGTTCTATGGCTACACCTTC. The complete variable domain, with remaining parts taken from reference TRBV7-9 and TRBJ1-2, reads DTGVSQNPRHKITKRGQNVTFRCDPISEHNRLYWYRQTLGQGPEFLTYFQNEAQLEKSRLLSDRFSAERPKGSFSTLEIQRTEQGDSAMYLCASSHPGQKFYGYTFGSGTRLTVV.

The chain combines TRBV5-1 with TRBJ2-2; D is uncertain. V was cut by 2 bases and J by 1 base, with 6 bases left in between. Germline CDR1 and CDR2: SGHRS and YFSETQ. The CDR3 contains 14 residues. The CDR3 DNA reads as TGCGCCAGCAGCTTTATCGGGAACACCGGGGAGCTGTTTTTT. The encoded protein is CASSFIGNTGELFF.

Written as DNA, the CDR3 is TGTGCCAGCAGGACGGACTCAGCCGGGACCCAGTACTTC. As protein: CASRTDSAGTQYF. This chain uses TRBV28 with TRBJ2-5; a weak D match, TRBD2 (5 bases). The ends were cut back, 6 bases at V and 7 bases at J, with 15 bases in the middle. The CDR3 length is 13 residues. CDR1 and CDR2 from the germline V gene are MDHEN and SYDVKM.